This T cell receptor beta chain was sequenced in a study of CD8 T cells in ankylosing spondylitis (dated by TCRdb to about 2017). Background for the entire study: To find TCR variants linked to disease, the study profiled T cell receptor beta repertoires in ankylosing spondylitis patients and healthy donors. The full study cohort comprised 25 ankylosing spondylitis patients and over a hundred healthy donors. Peripheral blood was sampled, and synovial fluid was additionally collected from ankylosing spondylitis patients.

Summary of the overall study and its limitations: A TCR beta motif of about 8 highly homologous amino acid variants appeared characteristic of blood from ankylosing spondylitis patients. A CD8+ phenotype was shown by the disease-linked clones, which were found at relatively low frequencies in peripheral blood. Significant enrichment of the disease-linked clones was reported in matched synovial fluid samples from ankylosing spondylitis patients. Some motif variants were previously reported in synovial fluid and blood of reactive arthritis patients, suggesting common disease-initiation mechanisms.

Of note for this clonotype: Its antigen remains unidentified. Base quality data are lacking; no much larger clone is found one base away.

Sequencer: Illumina HiSeq 2500. Quantitative 5'-RACE with molecular barcodes was the method used to prepare the TCR beta libraries. The paper's data handling went like this. To identify disease-linked TCR variants, a new computational method was used, one built on a probabilistic model of VDJ rearrangement. The public reads were quality trimmed at Q25 with fastp and then assembled into clones with MiXCR by TCRdb, keeping productive beta chains. Each entry is one CDR3 protein sequence, shown with its most common DNA and genes. The V and J calls were not made by the authors but by TCRdb's processing. A total of 400,000 to 450,000 distinct CDR3 sequences appear in this sample, 15% to 20% of them only once. The biggest ten clones account for 0.85% to 1.3% of the sample. This clonotype was obtained from a male donor with ankylosing spondylitis. Sequencing was done on a sample of blood, either unsorted or a sorted T cell fraction (not recorded which).

DNA sequence: TGCGCCAGCAGCCCCGCCGGCGGGCGCGAGCAGTACTTC. This is translated as CASSPAGGREQYF. The chain couples TRBV5-1 to TRBJ2-7; TRBD2 is a weak D gene call, 5 bases matching. Deletion took 4 bases off V and 6 bases off J, with a span of 14 bases between the germline ends. From the germline V gene, CDR1 is SGHRS and CDR2 is YFSETQ. The cysteine opens and the phenylalanine closes a CDR3 of 13 amino acids. Only CDR3 DNA is held: 39 bases, read in frame from base 1.